These 21 T cell receptor beta chains were all obtained from the same sample, sequenced in a study of OX40 agonist ivuxolimab in advanced cancers. Here immunoSEQ multiplex PCR was the method, and the copy in TCRdb shows in-frame clones only, minus some. This table holds about 54,000 clones, 84% found once. The source was CD4+ or CD8+ T cells sorted from blood, collected in a trial of the OX40 agonist ivuxolimab. Receptors originate from an adult with an advanced solid tumor such as melanoma, head and neck, liver or kidney cancer.

This rearrangement joins TRBV11-1 to TRBJ2-4; 7 nucleotides line up with TRBD1. The V segment lost 4 bases and the J segment 4 bases; nucleotides outside the gene matches: 13. There are 17 residues in the CDR3. Germline V gene lookup returns CDR1 SGHAT and CDR2 FQDESV (reference sequence). The chain's CDR3 is CASSYLSQGRGKNIQYF. CDR3 sequence (DNA): TGTGCCAGCAGCTATTTATCACAGGGGCGAGGGAAAAACATTCAGTACTTC.

The gene calls are TRBV4-1 and TRBJ2-7; 7 bases are a match to TRBD2. The CDR3 length is 14 residues. The ends lost 4 bases at V and 0 bases at J; junction bases unmatched: 3. Per the germline V gene, CDR1 is MGHRA and CDR2 is YSYEKL. The CDR3 protein is CASSRSGDSYEQYF. DNA of the CDR3: TGCGCCAGCAGCCGGAGCGGGGACTCCTACGAGCAGTACTTC.

The chain recombines TRBV28 with TRBJ1-2; D is unclear. The CDR3 consists of 13 residues. Trimming removed 5 bases at V and 2 bases at J, with 9 bases between. CDR1 is MDHEN and CDR2 is SYDVKM in the germline V gene. The CDR3 DNA follows: TGTGCCAGCAGTCGGACTTTGAACTATGGCTACACCTTC. Encoded protein: CASSRTLNYGYTF.

The rearrangement links TRBV5-4 to TRBJ1-3, with 8 bases matching TRBD1. With 4 bases clipped from V and 4 bases from J, the junction kept 10 bases outside the gene matches. The germline V gene encodes CDR1 SGHNT and CDR2 YYREEE (reference sequence). The CDR3 extends over 16 amino acids. CDR3 sequence (DNA): TGTGCCAGCAGCCCTTGGACAGGGCAGAGAGGAAACACCATATATTTT. Translating gives CASSPWTGQRGNTIYF.

The V and J genes are TRBV6-6 and TRBJ2-2; TRBD2 matches at 11 bases. V was clipped by 6 bases and J by 3 bases; unmatched bases: 3. This CDR3 comprises 15 residues. Per germline, CDR1 MNHNY and CDR2 SVGAGI (reference sequence). The CDR3 nucleotides read TGTGCCAGCAGCTTAGCGGGAGGGGACACCGGGGAGCTGTTTTTT. This gives the protein CASSLAGGDTGELFF.

CDR3: CASSLPGTSGASSYNEQFF. CDR3 nucleotides: TGTGCCAGCAGCCTACCCGGGACTAGCGGGGCCAGCTCCTACAATGAGCAGTTCTTC. V gene TRBV5-4 combines with J gene TRBJ2-1, with TRBD2 matching 13 bases. CDR3 length: 19 residues. Germline CDR1 is SGHNT and CDR2 is YYREEE (reference sequence). Trimming removed 4 bases from V and 0 bases from J; junction bases left unmatched: 10.

The rearrangement links TRBV11-2 to TRBJ2-7, with D hard to call. Trimming stripped 3 bases from V and 0 bases from J, with 9 bases between. Germline V gene data show CDR1 as SGHAT and CDR2 as FQNNGV. The CDR3 is 14 residues long. The CDR3 DNA reads TGTGCCAGCAGCTTCGACCTAAACTCCTACGAGCAGTACTTC. It encodes CASSFDLNSYEQYF.

J is TRBJ1-1 and V is TRBV7-2; D unclear. Germline loops: CDR1 SGHTA, CDR2 FQGNSA. This CDR3 has 13 amino acids. V lost 3 bases and J lost 1, with 6 bases in between. CDR3 amino acids: CASSFDTNTEAFF. The CDR3 DNA reads TGTGCCAGCAGCTTCGACACGAACACTGAAGCTTTCTTT.

The chain combines TRBV6-6 with TRBJ1-6, with D possibly matching TRBD1 (6 bases). The V end lost 5 bases, the J end lost 5 bases, and 13 bases lay between the germline ends. Germline assignment: CDR1 MNHNY and CDR2 SVGAGI (reference sequence). The CDR3 extends over 15 amino acids. As DNA, the CDR3 is TGTGCCAGCAGTCCCCTGACAGGAGATAATTCACCCCTCCACTTT. Its protein is CASSPLTGDNSPLHF.

This rearrangement joins TRBV9 to TRBJ2-2, with 8 bases that match TRBD2. The V and J ends lost 4 bases and 6 bases, in that order; junction bases with no gene match: 8. Germline CDR1 is SGDLS and CDR2 is YYNGEE. The CDR3 runs to 15 residues. The CDR3 is CASSLGLVGPGELFF. The CDR3 coding sequence is TGTGCCAGCAGCCTGGGACTAGTGGGCCCCGGGGAGCTGTTTTTT.

With respect to this clone: The germline gene is not matched at one end of the junction; a read error may be the cause. The gene calls are TRBV5-5 and TRBJ1-1; weak D call: TRBD1 (5 bases). The CDR3 has 13 amino acids. CDR1 is SGHKS, CDR2 YYEKEE, per germline (reference sequence). The CDR3 loop reads CASSLRGNSEAFF. The DNA for the CDR3 is TGTGCCAGCAGCTTGCGGGGGAACTCTGAAGCTTTCTTT.

CDR3 loop: CASSLAAGAGETQYF. The CDR3 nucleotides read TGCGCCAGCAGCTTGGCCGCGGGGGCAGGGGAGACCCAGTACTTC. The rearrangement uses TRBV5-1 and TRBJ2-5, with TRBD2 as a possible D gene (7 bases). Germline CDR1 is SGHRS and CDR2 is YFSETQ. There are 15 residues in the CDR3. Trimming stripped 0 bases from V and 5 bases from J, with 14 bases between.

This clone was seen only once. The chain couples TRBV4-2 to TRBJ2-6; a weak D match, TRBD2 (6 bases). The CDR3 is made up of 19 amino acids. V was pared by 0 bases and J by 4 bases, with 19 bases between. Germline V lookup: CDR1 LGHNA, CDR2 YNFKEQ. The CDR3 region has the DNA TGTGCCAGCAGCCAAGATTTTGACAACCGCGGGGCCGGGGCCAACGTCCTGACTTTC. Its translation: CASSQDFDNRGAGANVLTF.

V is TRBV10-3 and J is TRBJ2-5, with D maybe TRBD1 (6 bases). Trimming stripped 1 base from V and 5 bases from J, with 8 bases between. From germline, CDR1 is ENHRY and CDR2 SYGVKD. There are 13 residues in the CDR3. The CDR3 sequence: CAISEYRVETQYF. CDR3 DNA: TGTGCCATCAGTGAGTACAGGGTGGAGACCCAGTACTTC.

The chain recombines TRBV6-5 with TRBJ2-7; TRBD2 agrees at 13 bases. V gave up 10 bases and J gave up 3 bases; unmatched junction bases: 6. Germline CDR1 and CDR2: MNHEY and SVGAGI. There are 14 residues in the CDR3. DNA of the CDR3: TGTGCCACGGGACTAGCGGGACGTTTCTACGAGCAGTACTTC. This encodes CATGLAGRFYEQYF.

The rearrangement links TRBV6-1 to TRBJ2-7; D not certain. Deletions cut 8 bases from V and 7 bases from J, with 18 bases between. The germline CDR1 and CDR2 sequences are MNHNS and SASEGT. The CDR3 is 13 residues long. The chain's CDR3 is CASDRVQVGEQYF. In DNA form, the CDR3 reads TGTGCCAGCGATAGGGTTCAGGTAGGGGAGCAGTACTTC.

The rearrangement uses TRBV5-1 and TRBJ2-2; tentatively, D is TRBD1 (6 bases). V was trimmed by 4 bases and J by 3 bases, leaving 7 bases between them. This CDR3 is built from 13 residues. The germline CDR1 and CDR2 sequences are SGHRS and YFSETQ. DNA of the CDR3: TGCGCCAGCAGCGGACAGTACACCGGGGAGCTGTTTTTT. It is translated as CASSGQYTGELFF.

The V and J genes are TRBV5-1 and TRBJ1-2, with D uncertain. In germline, CDR1 is SGHRS, CDR2 YFSETQ. Deletions cut 3 bases from V and 3 bases from J, with 15 bases between. The CDR3 extends over 15 amino acids. DNA for the CDR3: TGCGCCAGCAGCTCCTGGCAGGAGGAAGACTATGGCTACACCTTC. This encodes CASSSWQEEDYGYTF.

This clone is judged medium-sized (0.01 to 0.1%). The chain has TRBV9 and TRBJ2-1, with 15 bases matching TRBD2. The CDR3 is 18 amino acids. CDR1 is SGDLS and CDR2 is YYNGEE in the germline V gene. Trimming took 4 bases from V and 0 from J; bases not matched to a gene: 5. CDR3 protein: CASSLAGLAGGSYNEQFF. The CDR3 DNA follows: TGTGCCAGCAGCCTAGCGGGACTAGCGGGAGGCTCCTACAATGAGCAGTTCTTC.

This clone has just one count. The chain has TRBV7-2 and TRBJ2-1, with 7 bases that match TRBD2. The V segment lost 5 bases and the J segment 6 bases; nucleotides outside the gene matches: 13. CDR3 length equals 16 residues. Germline CDR1 is SGHTA and CDR2 is FQGNSA. CDR3 amino acids: CASSTQLGGVGNEQFF. DNA of the CDR3: TGTGCCAGCAGCACACAGTTGGGGGGGGTAGGCAATGAGCAGTTCTTC. The whole variable domain, remainder taken from reference TRBV7-2 and TRBJ2-1, is GAGVSQSPSNKVTEKGKDVELRCDPISGHTALYWYRQSLGQGLEFLIYFQGNSAPDKSGLPSDRFSAERTGGSVSTLTIQRTQQEDSAVYLCASSTQLGGVGNEQFFGPGTRLTVL.

The chain links TRBV9 to TRBJ2-3; D is possibly TRBD1 (6 bases). Trimming cost V 0 bases and J 2 bases, with 16 bases left between them. There are 17 residues in the CDR3. Germline CDR1 and CDR2: SGDLS and YYNGEE. Here the CDR3 DNA reads TGTGCCAGCAGCGTAGAAGATGGACAGCGATTCACAGATACGCAGTATTTT. This sequence encodes CASSVEDGQRFTDTQYF.